These 28 T cell receptor beta chains originate from one sample sequenced in a study of T cell responses to AZD1222 COVID-19 vaccine. Assay used: immunoSEQ multiplex PCR; TCRdb lists only in-frame clones, some missing. The profile shows 190,000 or so clones, approximately 93% of them singletons. Sequenced material: peripheral blood, taken 28 days after the second AZD1222 dose. The receptors originated from an adult who received the AZD1222 COVID-19 vaccine.

V usage is TRBV27 and J usage is TRBJ1-1; D ambiguous. Trimming took 5 bases from V and 1 from J, leaving 14 bases between them. Germline CDR1 is MNHEY and CDR2 is SMNVEV (reference sequence). The CDR3 has 15 amino acids. Here the CDR3 reads CASSRAAPGNTEAFF. The CDR3 DNA reads TGTGCCAGCAGTCGTGCTGCCCCGGGGAACACTGAAGCTTTCTTT.

This chain uses TRBV6-2 or TRBV6-3 with TRBJ1-2; no definite D call. Looked up from germline, CDR1 is MNHEY and CDR2 is SVGEGT. CDR3 length equals 14 residues. V was shortened by 3 bases and J by 3 bases, with 11 bases between the two germline ends. CDR3 coding DNA: TGTGCCAGCAGTTATTCAGGAAAATACTATGGCTACACCTTC. Translation gives CASSYSGKYYGYTF.

The gene calls are TRBV9 and TRBJ1-2; the match to TRBD1 covers 7 bases. The CDR3 length is 15 residues. Germline lookup yields CDR1 SGDLS and CDR2 YYNGEE. The J segment lost 5 bases and the V segment lost 4 bases, leaving 11 bases of the junction unmatched. CDR3 nucleotides: TGTGCCAGCAGCCCTTGGACAGGAGACTCATATGGCTACACCTTC. Residues: CASSPWTGDSYGYTF.

Notes on this clone: This same CDR3 is encoded by further DNA sequences in the sample. The chain uses TRBV7-3 and TRBJ1-2; D is unresolved. In germline, CDR1 is SGHTA, CDR2 FQGTGA. The V end was cut by 5 bases, the J end by 2 bases, with 9 bases between. The CDR3 is 13 amino acids. CDR3 region: CASSLPGNYGYTF. The CDR3 DNA is TGTGCCAGCAGCCTACCAGGAAACTATGGCTACACCTTC.

This chain joins TRBV11-2 and TRBJ2-5, with 11 bases that match TRBD2. Germline V gene data show CDR1 as SGHAT and CDR2 as FQNNGV. Trimming took 5 bases from V and 5 from J; bases not matched to a gene: 7. The CDR3 spans 15 residues. The CDR3 region is CASSVTSGMRETQYF. CDR3 in DNA: TGTGCCAGCAGCGTGACTAGCGGGATGAGGGAGACCCAGTACTTC.

The V and J genes are TRBV29-1 and TRBJ2-6; D may be TRBD2 (6 bases). The CDR3 has 14 amino acids. Trimming shortened V by 4 bases and J by 0 bases, and 7 bases separated the two germline ends. Germline CDR1 reads SQVTM; CDR2 reads ANQGSEA. The CDR3 nucleotides are TGCAGCGTTGTCGGGGGCTCTGGGGCCAACGTCCTGACTTTC. This encodes CSVVGGSGANVLTF.

A single count supports this clone. The chain joins TRBV11-2 to TRBJ2-2, with 7 positions matching TRBD1. V gave up 1 base and J gave up 3 bases; unmatched junction bases: 11. The CDR3 sequence is 18 residues long. The germline V gene encodes CDR1 SGHAT and CDR2 FQNNGV. In nucleotides, the CDR3 is TGTGCCAGCAGCTTAGTTATGACAGGGTTCACGTACACCGGGGAGCTGTTTTTT. This sequence encodes CASSLVMTGFTYTGELFF.

This sequence joins TRBV5-1 and TRBJ2-3; 13 bases match TRBD2. Germline CDR1 SGHRS, CDR2 YFSETQ. Unmatched junction bases numbered 6, after V lost 7 bases and J lost 1 base. The CDR3 covers 16 residues. The CDR3, as DNA: TGCGCCAGCGGCACTAGCGGGGGGGCGGGCACAGATACGCAGTATTTT. This codes for CASGTSGGAGTDTQYF.

The chain recombines TRBV28 with TRBJ2-1, with 8 bases identical to TRBD2. This CDR3 has 14 amino acids. V was pared by 2 bases and J by 6 bases, with 3 bases of the junction left unmatched. Germline V gene sequence: CDR1 MDHEN, CDR2 SYDVKM. CDR3 residues: CASSLVAGSNEQFF. The CDR3 region has the DNA TGTGCCAGCAGTTTAGTAGCGGGGTCCAATGAGCAGTTCTTC.

The chain is built from TRBV28 and TRBJ1-2, with 9 bases fitting TRBD1. The CDR3 is made up of 14 amino acids. Germline V CDR1 and CDR2: MDHEN, SYDVKM. V lost 4 bases to trimming and J lost 4 bases; unmatched junction nucleotides: 4. The CDR3 bases are TGTGCCAGCAGTTCGGGACAGGGACCCTATGGCTACACCTTC. The encoded protein is CASSSGQGPYGYTF.

This chain links TRBV5-1 with TRBJ1-1; D is undetermined. This CDR3 region has 14 residues. The germline V gene encodes CDR1 SGHRS and CDR2 YFSETQ. V was clipped by 1 base and J by 1 base, with 8 bases between them. Written as DNA, the CDR3 is TGCGCCAGCAGCTTGCAAGAGACGAACACTGAAGCTTTCTTT. Translating it yields CASSLQETNTEAFF.

The CDR3 nucleotides read TGTGCCAGCAGCTTGAAATCGGCAGAAGGGTTGAATCAGCCCCAGCATTTT. Protein product: CASSLKSAEGLNQPQHF. V is TRBV5-5 and J is TRBJ1-5, with D hard to call. V was clipped by 1 base and J by 4 bases, with 18 bases between them. Germline CDR1 is SGHKS and CDR2 is YYEKEE (reference sequence). The CDR3 has 17 residues.

The gene calls are TRBV7-9 and TRBJ1-2; no definite D call. CDR3 size: 13 residues. The germline V gene has CDR1 SEHNR and CDR2 FQNEAQ (reference sequence). Deletions cut 8 bases from V and 5 bases from J, with 15 bases between. CDR3 sequence: CASRREGNYGYTF. As DNA, the CDR3 is TGTGCCAGCCGCCGCGAGGGAAATTATGGCTACACCTTC.

This clone was observed a handful of times. The chain couples TRBV6-2 or TRBV6-3 to TRBJ1-6; 11 nucleotides agree with TRBD1. V lost 0 bases, J lost 7 bases, and 2 bases stayed unmatched. CDR1 is MNHEY and CDR2 is SVGEGT in the germline V gene. The CDR3 spans 16 residues. The CDR3 DNA is TGTGCCAGCAGTTACTCGGGACAGGGGGGGAATTCACCCCTCCACTTT. Residues: CASSYSGQGGNSPLHF.

The chain is built from TRBV27 and TRBJ1-4; the D gene is possibly TRBD1 (5 bases). Between the trimmed V and J ends, which lost 3 bases and 11 bases, there was a span of 13 bases. Germline V gene lookup returns CDR1 MNHEY and CDR2 SMNVEV (reference sequence). The CDR3 has 13 amino acids. The CDR3 region has the DNA TGTGCCAGCAGTTTCCGGGACTTAGGTAAACTGTTTTTT. It yields the protein CASSFRDLGKLFF. The variable domain in full, with the rest retrieved from reference TRBV27 and TRBJ1-4, is EAQVTQNPRYLITVTGKKLTVTCSQNMNHEYMSWYRQDPGLGLRQIYYSMNVEVTDKGDVPEGYKVSRKEKRNFPLILESPSPNQTSLYFCASSFRDLGKLFFGSGTQLSVL.

This chain joins TRBV6-2 or TRBV6-3 and TRBJ1-5; 7 bases agree with TRBD1. The CDR3 loop spans 13 amino acids. J gave up 6 bases and V 6 bases, and 5 bases lay outside the gene matches. Germline CDR1 MNHEY, CDR2 SVGEGT. CDR3 protein: CASSNRGTQPQHF. The CDR3 DNA reads TGTGCCAGCAGCAACAGGGGAACTCAGCCCCAGCATTTT.

This clone occurred once. The chain combines TRBV28 with TRBJ1-3; no clear D gene. CDR3 size: 16 residues. Germline loops: CDR1 MDHEN, CDR2 SYDVKM. The V end lost 6 bases, the J end lost 1 base, and 16 bases lay between the germline ends. CDR3: CASRVTGPLSGNTIYF. The CDR3 bases are TGTGCCAGCAGGGTTACCGGCCCACTATCTGGAAACACCATATATTTT.

The chain has TRBV3-1 (or the pseudogene TRBV3-2) and TRBJ2-2, with TRBD2 matching 8 bases. Germline-derived CDR1 and CDR2 are LGHDT and YNNKEL (reference sequence). Germline trimming cut 1 base from V and 0 bases from J; bases unmatched to any gene: 1. CDR3 size: 16 residues. The CDR3 spells CASSQGGGPNTGELFF. CDR3 DNA: TGTGCCAGCAGCCAAGGCGGGGGGCCGAACACCGGGGAGCTGTTTTTT.

The V gene is TRBV5-1, the J gene TRBJ1-6; unclear D gene. This CDR3 contains 15 residues. Trimming left V 0 bases short and J 6 bases short, with 10 bases between. Per germline, CDR1 SGHRS and CDR2 YFSETQ. The CDR3 bases are TGCGCCAGCAGCTTGGAGCAGGCGGCTAATTCACCCCTCCACTTT. Its protein is CASSLEQAANSPLHF.

J is TRBJ1-5 and V is TRBV19, with D perhaps matching TRBD1 (6 bases). V shed 7 bases and J shed 6 bases, with 22 bases lying between them. CDR1 is LNHDA, CDR2 SQIVND, per germline (reference sequence). This CDR3 spans 16 amino acids. The CDR3 spells CASTLGTKEVGQPQHF. CDR3 sequence (DNA): TGTGCCAGTACCCTGGGGACAAAAGAAGTGGGTCAGCCCCAGCATTTT.

The chain recombines TRBV5-8 with TRBJ2-7; TRBD1 aligns across 9 bases. V was clipped by 1 base and J by 6 bases; unmatched bases: 8. This CDR3 spans 15 amino acids. The germline CDR1 and CDR2 sequences are SGHTS and YDEGEE. CDR3 nucleotide sequence: TGTGCCAGCAGCTTGACTCACAGGGGGCTGGGCGAGCAGTACTTC. This encodes CASSLTHRGLGEQYF.

V gene TRBV6-5 combines with J gene TRBJ1-1, with D possibly matching TRBD1 (6 bases). CDR1 and CDR2 (germline): MNHEY, SVGAGI. The V end was cut by 7 bases, the J end by 5 bases, with 14 bases between. This CDR3 contains 13 residues. The CDR3 is CASKLQGKTEAFF. The CDR3 nucleotides read TGTGCCAGCAAGCTACAGGGAAAAACTGAAGCTTTCTTT.

The CDR3, as DNA: TGTGCCAGCAGTTTACTTGTCACCGGGGAGCTGTTTTTT. Its protein product is CASSLLVTGELFF. This chain joins TRBV12-3 or TRBV12-4 and TRBJ2-2; D is undetermined. The CDR3 covers 13 residues. With 2 bases removed from V and 4 bases from J, the gap between germline ends came to 5 bases.

The chain carries TRBV19 and TRBJ2-3; 7 bases line up with TRBD2. Per germline, CDR1 LNHDA and CDR2 SQIVND (reference sequence). The CDR3 is 15 amino acids. V shed 4 bases and J 4 bases; nucleotides not matched to a gene: 8. Here the CDR3 DNA reads TGTGCCAGTAGTACCCTACCGGGGGGATCAGATACGCAGTATTTT. Amino acids: CASSTLPGGSDTQYF.

CDR3 nucleotides: TGCGCCAGCTTTCTGACAGGTGCCCTCGGGACTGAAGCTTTCTTT. Its translation is CASFLTGALGTEAFF. The chain recombines TRBV10-2 with TRBJ1-1, with a tentative D call TRBD1 (6 bases). V was shortened by 8 bases and J by 5 bases, with 21 bases between the two germline ends. CDR1 and CDR2 from the germline V gene are WSHSY and SAAADI. The CDR3 consists of 15 residues.

The rearrangement links TRBV7-8 to TRBJ2-5; D might be TRBD1 (5 bases). CDR3 length: 17 amino acids. Germline CDR1 is SGHVS and CDR2 is FQNEAQ. The V and J ends lost 2 bases and 5 bases respectively, with 21 bases between them. The CDR3, as DNA: TGTGCCAGCAGCTTAACAGGTCTCTATGATCTGGGGGAGACCCAGTACTTC. Its protein is CASSLTGLYDLGETQYF.

CDR3 loop: CSAGGGNTIYF. In DNA, the CDR3 is TGCAGTGCGGGCGGGGGAAACACCATATATTTT. The chain has TRBV20-1 and TRBJ1-3, with D hard to call. The CDR3 has 11 amino acids. V was cut by 6 bases and J by 4 bases, with 7 bases left in between. Per the germline V gene, CDR1 is DFQATT and CDR2 is SNEGSKA (reference sequence).

The V and J genes are TRBV5-1 and TRBJ1-1; TRBD1 might be the D (5 bases). Germline V lookup: CDR1 SGHRS, CDR2 YFSETQ. The germline V and J ends were trimmed by 4 bases and 2 bases, with 15 bases remaining between them. The CDR3 sequence is 15 residues long. CDR3 sequence: CASSPGRGGNTEAFF. As DNA, the CDR3 is TGCGCCAGCAGCCCCGGGAGGGGAGGTAACACTGAAGCTTTCTTT.